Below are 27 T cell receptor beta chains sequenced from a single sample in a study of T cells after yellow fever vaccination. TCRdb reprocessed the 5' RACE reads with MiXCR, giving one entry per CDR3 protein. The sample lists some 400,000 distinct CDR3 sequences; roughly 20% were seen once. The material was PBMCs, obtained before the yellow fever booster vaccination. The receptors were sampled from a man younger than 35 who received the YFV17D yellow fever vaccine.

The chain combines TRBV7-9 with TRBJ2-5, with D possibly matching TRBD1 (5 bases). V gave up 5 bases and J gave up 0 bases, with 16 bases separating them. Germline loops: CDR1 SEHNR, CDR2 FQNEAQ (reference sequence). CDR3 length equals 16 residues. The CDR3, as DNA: TGTGCCAGCAGCCCCCTCAGGGTAAAGCACCAAGAGACCCAGTACTTC. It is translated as CASSPLRVKHQETQYF.

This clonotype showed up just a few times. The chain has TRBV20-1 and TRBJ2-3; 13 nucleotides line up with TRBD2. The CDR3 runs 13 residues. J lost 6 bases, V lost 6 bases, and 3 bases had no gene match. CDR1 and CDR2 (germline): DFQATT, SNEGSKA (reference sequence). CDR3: CSAPTSGGDTQYF. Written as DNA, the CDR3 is TGCAGTGCGCCGACTAGCGGGGGGGATACGCAGTATTTT.

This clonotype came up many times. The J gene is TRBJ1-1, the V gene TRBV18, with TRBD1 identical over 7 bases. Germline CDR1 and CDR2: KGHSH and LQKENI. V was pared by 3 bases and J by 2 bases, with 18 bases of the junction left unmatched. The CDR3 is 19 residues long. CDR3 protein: CASSPSPTGFEVLNTEAFF. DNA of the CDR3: TGTGCCAGCTCACCGTCTCCGACAGGGTTTGAGGTACTTAACACTGAAGCTTTCTTT. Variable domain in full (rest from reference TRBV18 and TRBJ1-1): NAGVMQNPRHLVRRRGQEARLRCSPMKGHSHVYWYRQLPEEGLKFMVYLQKENIIDESGMPKERFSAEFPKEGPSILRIQQVVRGDSAAYFCASSPSPTGFEVLNTEAFFGQGTRLTVV.

The CDR3 reads CASSRRATNEKLFF. The CDR3, as DNA: TGTGCCAGCAGTAGGAGGGCAACTAATGAAAAACTGTTTTTT. The V call is TRBV6-5, the J call TRBJ1-4, with D hard to call. With 5 bases removed from V and 0 bases from J, the gap between germline ends came to 7 bases. CDR3 length: 14 residues. The V gene's germline CDR1 is MNHEY and CDR2 SVGAGI.

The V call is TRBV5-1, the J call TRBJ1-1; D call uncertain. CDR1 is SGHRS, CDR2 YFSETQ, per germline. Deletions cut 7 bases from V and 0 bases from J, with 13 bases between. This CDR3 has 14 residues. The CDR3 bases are TGCGCCAGCCGCCTTCGAGACCTGAACACTGAAGCTTTCTTT. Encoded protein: CASRLRDLNTEAFF.

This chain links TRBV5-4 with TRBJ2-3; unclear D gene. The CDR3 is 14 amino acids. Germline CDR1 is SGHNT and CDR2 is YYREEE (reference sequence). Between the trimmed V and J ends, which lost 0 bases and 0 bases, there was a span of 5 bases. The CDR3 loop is CASSLAKSTDTQYF. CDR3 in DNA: TGTGCCAGCAGCTTGGCCAAGAGCACAGATACGCAGTATTTT. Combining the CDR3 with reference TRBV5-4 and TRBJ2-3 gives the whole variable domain ETGVTQSPTHLIKTRGQQVTLRCSSQSGHNTVSWYQQALGQGPQFIFQYYREEENGRGNFPPRFSGLQFPNYSSELNVNALELDDSALYLCASSLAKSTDTQYFGPGTRLTVL.

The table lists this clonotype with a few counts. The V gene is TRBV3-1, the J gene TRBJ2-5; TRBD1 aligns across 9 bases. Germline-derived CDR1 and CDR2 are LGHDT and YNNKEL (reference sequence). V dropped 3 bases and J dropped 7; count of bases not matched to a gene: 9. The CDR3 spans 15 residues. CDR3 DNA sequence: TGTGCCAGCAGCCACCCGGGACAGGGACATGGGACCCAGTACTTC. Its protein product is CASSHPGQGHGTQYF.

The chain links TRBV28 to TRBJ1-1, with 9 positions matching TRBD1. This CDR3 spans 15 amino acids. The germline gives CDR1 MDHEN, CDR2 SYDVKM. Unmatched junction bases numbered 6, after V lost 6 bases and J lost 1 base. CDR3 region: CASSTGGAENTEAFF. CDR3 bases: TGTGCCAGCAGCACAGGGGGCGCCGAGAACACTGAAGCTTTCTTT.

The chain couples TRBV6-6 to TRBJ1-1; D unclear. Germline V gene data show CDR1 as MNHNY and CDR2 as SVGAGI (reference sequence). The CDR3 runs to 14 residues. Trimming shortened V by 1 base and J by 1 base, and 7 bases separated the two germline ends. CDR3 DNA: TGTGCCAGCAGTTACTTGGAGGGGAACACTGAAGCTTTCTTT. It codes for CASSYLEGNTEAFF.

This chain's CDR3 is CASSLGGRSEQFF. The CDR3 DNA follows: TGTGCCAGCAGTTTAGGAGGGAGAAGTGAGCAGTTCTTC. This sequence joins TRBV27 and TRBJ2-1; TRBD2 might be the D (6 bases). The ends were cut back, 2 bases at V and 9 bases at J, with 11 bases in the middle. This CDR3 is built from 13 residues. Germline CDR1 MNHEY, CDR2 SMNVEV (reference sequence).

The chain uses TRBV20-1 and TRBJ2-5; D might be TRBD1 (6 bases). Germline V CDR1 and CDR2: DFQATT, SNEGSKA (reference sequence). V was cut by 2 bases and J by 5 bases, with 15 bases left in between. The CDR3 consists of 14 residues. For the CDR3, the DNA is TGCAGTGCTAGACACGGGGTTAGGGGGGAGACCCAGTACTTC. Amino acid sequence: CSARHGVRGETQYF.

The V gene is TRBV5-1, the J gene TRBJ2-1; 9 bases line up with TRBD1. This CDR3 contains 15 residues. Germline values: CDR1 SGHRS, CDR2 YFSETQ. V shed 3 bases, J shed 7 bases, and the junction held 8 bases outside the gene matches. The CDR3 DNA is TGCGCCAGCAGCTCACTCGGGACAGGGTATAATGAGCAGTTCTTC. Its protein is CASSSLGTGYNEQFF.

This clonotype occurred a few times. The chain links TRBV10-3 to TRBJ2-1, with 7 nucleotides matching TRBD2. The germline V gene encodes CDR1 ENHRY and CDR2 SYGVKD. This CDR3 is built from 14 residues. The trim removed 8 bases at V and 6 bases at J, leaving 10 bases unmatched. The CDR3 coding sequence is TGTGCCATCGGAGGGAGGGGCGCTTCCAATGAGCAGTTCTTC. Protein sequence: CAIGGRGASNEQFF.

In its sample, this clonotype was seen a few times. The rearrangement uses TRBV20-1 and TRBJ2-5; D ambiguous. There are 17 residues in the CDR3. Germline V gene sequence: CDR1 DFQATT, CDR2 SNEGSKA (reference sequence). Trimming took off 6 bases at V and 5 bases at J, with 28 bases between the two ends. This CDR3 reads CSAPVGSRASGWETQYF. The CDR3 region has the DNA TGCAGTGCCCCTGTTGGCTCCCGGGCATCGGGTTGGGAGACCCAGTACTTC.

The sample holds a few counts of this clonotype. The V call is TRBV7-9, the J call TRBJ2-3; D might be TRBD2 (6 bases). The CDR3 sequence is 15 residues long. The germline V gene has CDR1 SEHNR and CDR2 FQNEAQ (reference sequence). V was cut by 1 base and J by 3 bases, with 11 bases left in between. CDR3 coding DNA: TGTGCCAGCAGCTTAGACGGGGGAGTGACAGATACGCAGTATTTT. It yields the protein CASSLDGGVTDTQYF.

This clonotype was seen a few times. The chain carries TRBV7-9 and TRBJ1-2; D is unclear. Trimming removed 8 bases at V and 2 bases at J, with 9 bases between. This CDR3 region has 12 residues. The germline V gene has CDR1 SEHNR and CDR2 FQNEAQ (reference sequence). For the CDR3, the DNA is TGTGCCAGCGCTCAGGAGAACTATGGCTACACCTTC. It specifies CASAQENYGYTF.

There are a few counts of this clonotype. As DNA, the CDR3 is TGCGCCAGCAGCCAATTCACATGGTTTAGCACAGATACGCAGTATTTT. This sequence encodes CASSQFTWFSTDTQYF. The J gene is TRBJ2-3, the V gene TRBV5-1; D gene ambiguous. Trimming stripped 4 bases from V and 0 bases from J, with 15 bases between. The CDR3 is 16 residues long. Germline V gene data show CDR1 as SGHRS and CDR2 as YFSETQ.

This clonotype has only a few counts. The CDR3 reads CASSYPWTHMNTEAFF. The CDR3 region has the DNA TGTGCCAGCAGTTACCCATGGACGCATATGAACACTGAAGCTTTCTTT. This chain links TRBV6-6 with TRBJ1-1; no reliable D call. The V gene's germline CDR1 is MNHNY and CDR2 SVGAGI (reference sequence). The CDR3 extends over 16 amino acids. V was trimmed by 2 bases and J by 0 bases, leaving 13 bases between them.

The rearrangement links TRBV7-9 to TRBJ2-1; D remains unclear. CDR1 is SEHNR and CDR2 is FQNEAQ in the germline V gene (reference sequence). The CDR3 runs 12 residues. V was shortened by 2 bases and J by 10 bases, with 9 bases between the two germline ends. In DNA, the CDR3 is TGTGCCAGCAGCTTACCGAGAGAGGAGCAGTTCTTC. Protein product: CASSLPREEQFF. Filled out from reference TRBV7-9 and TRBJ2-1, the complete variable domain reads DTGVSQNPRHKITKRGQNVTFRCDPISEHNRLYWYRQTLGQGPEFLTYFQNEAQLEKSRLLSDRFSAERPKGSFSTLEIQRTEQGDSAMYLCASSLPREEQFFGPGTRLTVL.

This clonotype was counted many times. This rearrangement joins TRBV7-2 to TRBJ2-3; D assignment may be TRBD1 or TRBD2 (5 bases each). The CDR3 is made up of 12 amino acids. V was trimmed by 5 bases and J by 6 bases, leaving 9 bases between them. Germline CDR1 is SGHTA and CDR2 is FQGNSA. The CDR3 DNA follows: TGTGCCAGCAGCCCAGAGGGGGATACGCAGTATTTT. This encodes CASSPEGDTQYF.

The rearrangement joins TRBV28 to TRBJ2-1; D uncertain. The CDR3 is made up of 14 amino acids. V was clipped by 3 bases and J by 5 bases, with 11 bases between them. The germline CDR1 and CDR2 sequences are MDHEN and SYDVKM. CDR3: CASSLSWPNNEQFF. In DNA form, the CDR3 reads TGTGCCAGCAGTTTGTCGTGGCCAAACAATGAGCAGTTCTTC.

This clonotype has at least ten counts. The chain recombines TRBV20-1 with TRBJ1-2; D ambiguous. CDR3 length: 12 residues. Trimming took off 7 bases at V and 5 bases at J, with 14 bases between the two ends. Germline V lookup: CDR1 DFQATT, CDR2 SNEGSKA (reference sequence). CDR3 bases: TGCAGTGTTCCGGGCTTTAATTATGGCTACACCTTC. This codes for CSVPGFNYGYTF.

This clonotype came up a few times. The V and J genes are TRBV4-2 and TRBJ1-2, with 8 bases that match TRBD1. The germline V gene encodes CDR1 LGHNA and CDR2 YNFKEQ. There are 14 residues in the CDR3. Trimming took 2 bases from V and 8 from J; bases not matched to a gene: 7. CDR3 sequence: CASSQPQGAEGYTF. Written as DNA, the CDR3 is TGTGCCAGCAGCCAACCTCAGGGGGCGGAGGGCTACACCTTC.

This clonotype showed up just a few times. Written as DNA, the CDR3 is TGCGCCAGCAGCCAAGATTGGACCCTGAACACTGAAGCTTTCTTT. Translation: CASSQDWTLNTEAFF. This rearrangement joins TRBV4-1 to TRBJ1-1; D remains unclear. Germline V gene sequence: CDR1 MGHRA, CDR2 YSYEKL. V lost 0 bases, J lost 0 bases, and 8 bases lay in between. The CDR3 has 15 amino acids.

The CDR3 bases are TGTGCCAGCAGCTTAGTCGCACAGGGACTAAATCAGCCCCAGCATTTT. Encoded protein: CASSLVAQGLNQPQHF. This chain joins TRBV7-9 and TRBJ1-5, with a possible D match to TRBD1 (6 bases). CDR1 and CDR2 (germline): SEHNR, FQNEAQ (reference sequence). The CDR3 is 16 residues long. The germline V and J ends were trimmed by 1 base and 4 bases, with 14 bases remaining between them.

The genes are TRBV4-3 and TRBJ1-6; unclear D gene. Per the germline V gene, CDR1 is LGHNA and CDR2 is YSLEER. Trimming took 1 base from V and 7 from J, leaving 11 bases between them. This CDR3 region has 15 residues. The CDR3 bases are TGCGCCAGCAGCCAAGGGGTCAGCCTGAATTCACCCCTCCACTTT. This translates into CASSQGVSLNSPLHF.

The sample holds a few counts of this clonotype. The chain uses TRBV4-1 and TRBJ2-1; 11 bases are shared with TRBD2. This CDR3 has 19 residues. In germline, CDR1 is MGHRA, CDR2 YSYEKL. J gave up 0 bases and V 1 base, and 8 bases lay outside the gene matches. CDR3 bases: TGCGCCAGCAGCCAAGGTAGCGGGGGGGCCCCGAGCTCCTACAATGAGCAGTTCTTC. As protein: CASSQGSGGAPSSYNEQFF.